This is a list of T cell receptor beta chains from one sample in a study of CD8+ T cells in alopecia areata. Sequencing was performed with immunoSEQ multiplex PCR; in TCRdb, only in-frame clones are kept and a portion is missing. The sample contains 100,000 to 130,000 clones, 65% to 85% of which appear only once. The sequencing here drew on CD8+ T cells sorted from blood, taken at week 24, from a patient treated with tofacitinib. These receptors all come from a human donor with alopecia areata. CDR3s include the opening cysteine and the closing phenylalanine or tryptophan. D genes are given only for firm matches. Clone size is shown for a subset of rows, as once, few, many or a class of expanded clone.

-	TRBD1	TRBV7-9	TRBJ2-7	CASSSWDRSYEQYF	TGTGCCAGCAGCTCTTGGGACAGAAGCTACGAGCAGTACTTC
-	-	TRBV2	TRBJ2-1	CASSEAGGLAYNEQFF	TGTGCCAGCAGTGAAGCGGGGGGGCTAGCCTACAATGAGCAGTTCTTC
-	TRBD2	TRBV4-1	TRBJ2-7	CASSQPGTNEQYF	TGCGCCAGCAGCCAACCTGGGACTAACGAGCAGTACTTC
-	TRBD1	TRBV4-1	TRBJ2-1	CASSLTGASYNEQFF	TGCGCCAGCAGTTTGACAGGGGCCTCCTACAATGAGCAGTTCTTC
-	-	TRBV5-8	TRBJ2-5	CASTTLWGATQETQYF	TGTGCCAGCACCACATTGTGGGGGGCCACACAAGAGACCCAGTACTTC
few	-	TRBV30	TRBJ2-2	CAGSPGTGELFF	TGTGCTGGAAGCCCGGGTACCGGGGAGCTGTTTTTT
-	TRBD2	TRBV4-3	TRBJ2-7	CASSQEVRGTYEQYF	TGCGCCAGCAGCCAAGAGGTGCGGGGGACCTACGAGCAGTACTTC
-	TRBD2	TRBV2	TRBJ2-7	CASSEVPGGGAYEQYF	TGTGCCAGCAGTGAAGTCCCTGGCGGGGGGGCCTACGAGCAGTACTTC
-	TRBD2	TRBV7-2	TRBJ2-7	CASSFSAGGYEQYF	TGTGCCAGCAGCTTTTCAGCGGGAGGCTACGAGCAGTACTTC
-	-	TRBV27	TRBJ1-2	CASSLRGGRGYGYTF	TGTGCCAGCAGTTTACGCGGGGGCAGGGGCTATGGCTACACCTTC
-	TRBD1	TRBV10-3	TRBJ2-7	CAIRRGQVAYEQYF	TGTGCCATCAGGAGAGGACAGGTAGCGTACGAGCAGTACTTC
-	-	TRBV29-1	TRBJ2-7	CSVEPENSYEQYF	TGCAGCGTTGAGCCAGAGAACTCCTACGAGCAGTACTTC
-	-	TRBV5-1	TRBJ1-1	CASSSRQDSLNTEAFF	TGCGCCAGCAGCTCTCGACAGGATTCATTGAACACTGAAGCTTTCTTT